Listed here are 3 T cell receptor beta chains from one sample, sequenced in a study of patients and donors after allogeneic stem cell transplantation. MiXCR, applied by TCRdb to the RT-PCR reads, yields one record per CDR3 protein. The sample shows about 160,000 distinct CDR3 sequences, roughly 35% of them seen only once. The material sequenced was blood, either unsorted or a sorted T cell fraction (not recorded which). The receptor set was obtained from a human donor who was either an allogeneic HSCT recipient or a stem cell or donor lymphocyte infusion donor (not recorded which). It is not recorded whose cells these are; they may come from a transplant donor.

This chain uses TRBV24-1 with TRBJ2-1, with 7 bases identical to TRBD1. The V gene's germline CDR1 is KGHDR and CDR2 SFDVKD. This CDR3 is built from 14 residues. Trimming at V came to 7 bases and at J to 8 bases, leaving 10 bases not matched to a gene. The CDR3 loop reads CATSRGGDRDEQFF. The CDR3 nucleotides are TGTGCCACCAGCCGTGGGGGAGACAGGGATGAGCAGTTCTTC.

This clonotype was picked up a small number of times. The J gene is TRBJ1-5, the V gene TRBV4-2; no clear D gene. The CDR3 is 14 amino acids. V was cut by 0 bases and J by 0 bases, with 3 bases left in between. Germline CDR1 is LGHNA and CDR2 is YNFKEQ. As DNA, the CDR3 is TGTGCCAGCAGCCAAGACAGTAGCAATCAGCCCCAGCATTTT. Encoded protein: CASSQDSSNQPQHF.

This clonotype occurred a few times. V and J are TRBV12-3 or TRBV12-4 and TRBJ1-5, with D hard to call. This CDR3 has 14 amino acids. Trimming shortened V by 2 bases and J by 3 bases, and 8 bases separated the two germline ends. CDR3 bases: TGTGCCAGCAGTTTACGAGGGAACAATCAGCCCCAGCATTTT. Its protein is CASSLRGNNQPQHF.